This TCR beta chain was sequenced during a study of blood T cell repertoires in COVID-19 (dated by TCRdb to 2019 to 2021). With respect to the entire study: Samples covering the acute and convalescent phases of COVID-19 were provided by collaborators in the United States, Italy and Spain. The material from the prospective study consisted of cDNA or gDNA derived from T cells, B-cell-depleted T cells, or PBMCs. Deeply sampled blood TCRbeta repertoires from subjects exposed to, actively infected with, or recovered from COVID-19 were included in the dataset. The repertoires were made available in a free public database intended to serve as a resource for research on the immune response to SARS-CoV-2. Samples were obtained from the ongoing ImmuneRACE study (first 160 participants) and from 1,200 or so subjects provided by 6 global collaborators. The sample metadata nearly always contained a de-identified subject ID, COVID-19 status, age in years and sex. HLA class I and class II types, where available, came from metadata supplied by the sample provider rather than from assay-based typing.

The study at large found these results: Clinical and demographic metadata were provided uncurated, with the amount varying by source and participant.

As to this clone: What this receptor recognizes is not known. No qualities accompany the bases; no much larger clone lies one base away.

Each collaborating institution followed its own protocols to collect whole blood in K2EDTA tubes. For TCRbeta analysis, collaborator samples were shipped as frozen whole blood, as isolated PBMCs, or as DNA extracted from either sample type. Clipping removes 2 bases from V and 4 bases from J, with 1 as the unmatched junction base count. From a lookup of the germline V gene, CDR1 and CDR2 are MRHNA and SNTAGT. Taken from cysteine to phenylalanine, the CDR3 has 13 residues. The read is trimmed to its CDR3 DNA, 39 bases read in frame from base 1. TCRbeta CDR3 regions were amplified from genomic DNA by means of the immunoSEQ Assay, a bias-controlled multiplex PCR. Processing in the source paper ran as follows. Nucleated cell counts per sample were estimated from amplification of reference gene primers within the assay. Sequence reads were collapsed and filtered to measure the absolute abundance of every unique TCRbeta CDR3 rearrangement. For each sample, productive Simpson clonality was calculated as the square root of Simpson's diversity index across productive rearrangements. The immuneACCESS repertoire file appears here via TCRdb, limited to in-frame rearrangements. These files lack a portion of the clones; in checked studies, under half of the deficit traces to unresolved V genes, and the cause of the others is not known. From that table come the V and J calls and clone size; the DNA was used to work out D and trimming. The sample table holds 70,000 or so clones, of which 90% to 95% were seen once. The ten largest clones add up to 7% to 9.5% of the sample.

Recombination linked TRBV6-4 to TRBJ1-1; the junction holds 7 bases that match TRBD1. The receptor was derived from a human donor in a cohort sampled during active COVID-19. Material: peripheral blood. The CDR3 reads as follows: CASSDAGGTEAFF. The DNA sequence follows: TGTGCCAGCAGTGACGCAGGGGGCACTGAAGCTTTCTTT.